This T cell receptor (beta chain) emerged from a study of cytomegalovirus exposure and HLA in healthy donors. This CDR3 has 16 residues. CDR1 and CDR2 from the germline V gene are SGHVS and FNYEAQ. V trimming: 2 bases; J trimming: 3 bases; junction bases outside the gene matches: 5. PCR used 60 Vbeta primers and 13 Jbeta primers. Sequencing used immunoSEQ multiplex PCR; TCRdb keeps in-frame clones, though not all of them. The data hold about 140,000 clones, with 76% observed a single time. Input material: PBMCs. The chain joins TRBV7-6 to TRBJ2-3; 10 bases map to TRBD2. This TCR was recovered from a man aged 35 to 55 in good health and CMV-seronegative. The CDR3 DNA sequence: TGTGCCAGCAGCTTATTTAGCGGGGGGTTGACAGATACGCAGTATTTT. Protein sequence: CASSLFSGGLTDTQYF. Using reference TRBV7-6 and TRBJ2-3 for the parts outside the CDR3, the full variable domain is GAGVSQSPRYKVTKRGQDVALRCDPISGHVSLYWYRQALGQGPEFLTYFNYEAQQDKSGLPNDRFSAERPEGSISTLTIQRTEQRDSAMYRCASSLFSGGLTDTQYFGPGTRLTVL.